The T cell receptor beta chain described here comes from a study of blood T cells in healthy people across ages. V was pared by 2 bases and J by 5 bases, with 3 bases of the junction left unmatched. The CDR3 is 15 amino acids. Germline-derived CDR1 and CDR2 are SGHTA and FQGNSA. Alongside a J-beta primer mix, a sample-barcoded 5' primer served in a second PCR lasting roughly 7 to 11 cycles. TCRdb called the 5' RACE reads again in MiXCR, with one record for every CDR3 protein. The sample comprises 1.8 million or so distinct CDR3 sequences, 35% to 50% of which are singletons, and roughly 24% rests with the top ten. All donors came from Russia, were Caucasian and healthy, and spanned ages roughly 6 to 100.

This TCR was recovered from a human donor in good health. Sequencing was performed on blood. The chain carries TRBV7-2 and TRBJ1-6, with 7 bases fitting TRBD1. CDR3 region: CASSLLDRDNSPLHF. Written as DNA, the CDR3 is TGTGCCAGCAGCTTACTTGACAGGGATAATTCACCCCTCCACTTT.